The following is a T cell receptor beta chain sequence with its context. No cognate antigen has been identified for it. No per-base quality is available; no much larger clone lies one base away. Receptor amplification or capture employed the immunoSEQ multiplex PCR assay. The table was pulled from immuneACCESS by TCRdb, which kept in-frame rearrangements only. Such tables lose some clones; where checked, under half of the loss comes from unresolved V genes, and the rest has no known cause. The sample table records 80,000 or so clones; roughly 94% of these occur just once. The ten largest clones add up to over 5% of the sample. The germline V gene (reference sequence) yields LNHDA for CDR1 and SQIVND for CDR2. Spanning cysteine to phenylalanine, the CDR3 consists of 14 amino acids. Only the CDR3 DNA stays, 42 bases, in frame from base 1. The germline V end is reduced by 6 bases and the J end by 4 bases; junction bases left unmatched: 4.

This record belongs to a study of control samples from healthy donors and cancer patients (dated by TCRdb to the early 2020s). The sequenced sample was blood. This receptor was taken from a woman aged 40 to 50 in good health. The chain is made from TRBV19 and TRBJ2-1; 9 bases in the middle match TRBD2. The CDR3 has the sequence CASRMTSGYNEQFF. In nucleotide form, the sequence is TGTGCCAGTAGGATGACTAGCGGATACAATGAGCAGTTCTTC.